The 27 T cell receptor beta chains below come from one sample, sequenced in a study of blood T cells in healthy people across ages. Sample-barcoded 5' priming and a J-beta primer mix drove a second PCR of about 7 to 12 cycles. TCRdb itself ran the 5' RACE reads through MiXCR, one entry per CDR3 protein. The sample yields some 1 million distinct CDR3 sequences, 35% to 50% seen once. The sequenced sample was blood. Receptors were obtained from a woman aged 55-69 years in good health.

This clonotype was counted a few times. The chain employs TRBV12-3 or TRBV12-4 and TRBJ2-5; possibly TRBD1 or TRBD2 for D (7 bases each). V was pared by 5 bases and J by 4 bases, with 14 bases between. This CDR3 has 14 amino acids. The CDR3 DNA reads TGTGCCAGCAGTCTGACAGGGAGGGTAGAGACCCAGTACTTC. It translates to CASSLTGRVETQYF.

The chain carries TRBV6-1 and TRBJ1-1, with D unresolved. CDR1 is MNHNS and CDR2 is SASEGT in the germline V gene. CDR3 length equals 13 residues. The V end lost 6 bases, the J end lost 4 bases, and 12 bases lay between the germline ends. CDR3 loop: CASRGMRLTEAFF. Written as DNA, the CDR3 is TGTGCCAGCAGGGGAATGAGACTCACTGAAGCTTTCTTT.

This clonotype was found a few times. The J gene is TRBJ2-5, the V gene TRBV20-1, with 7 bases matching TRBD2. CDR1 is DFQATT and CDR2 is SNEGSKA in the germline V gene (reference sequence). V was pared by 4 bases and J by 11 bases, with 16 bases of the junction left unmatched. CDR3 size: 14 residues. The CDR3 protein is CSATPSGDYNEQYF. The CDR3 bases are TGCAGTGCTACCCCTAGCGGAGATTACAATGAGCAGTACTTC.

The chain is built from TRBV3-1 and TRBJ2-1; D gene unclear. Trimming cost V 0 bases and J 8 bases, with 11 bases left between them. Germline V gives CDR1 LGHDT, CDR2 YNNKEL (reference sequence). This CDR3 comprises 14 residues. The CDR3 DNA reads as TGTGCCAGCAGCCAAGAGATCTCCGCGGATGAGCAGTTCTTC. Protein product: CASSQEISADEQFF.

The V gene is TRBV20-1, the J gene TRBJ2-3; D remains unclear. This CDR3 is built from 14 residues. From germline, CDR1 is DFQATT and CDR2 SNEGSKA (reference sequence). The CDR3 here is CRLQVDASTDTQYF. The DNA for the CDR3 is TGCAGGCTCCAAGTGGACGCTAGCACAGATACGCAGTATTTT.

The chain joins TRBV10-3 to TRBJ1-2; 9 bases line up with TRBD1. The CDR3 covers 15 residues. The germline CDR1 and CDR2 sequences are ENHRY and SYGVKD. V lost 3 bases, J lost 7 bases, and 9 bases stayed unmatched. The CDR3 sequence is CAISEPGTGKVGYTF. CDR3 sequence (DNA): TGTGCCATCAGTGAACCCGGGACAGGGAAGGTTGGCTACACCTTC.

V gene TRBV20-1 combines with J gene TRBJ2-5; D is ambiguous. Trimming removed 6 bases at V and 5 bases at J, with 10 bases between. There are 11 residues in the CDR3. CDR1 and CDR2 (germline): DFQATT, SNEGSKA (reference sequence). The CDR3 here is CSAPRRETQYF. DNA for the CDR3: TGCAGTGCGCCCCGCAGGGAGACCCAGTACTTC.

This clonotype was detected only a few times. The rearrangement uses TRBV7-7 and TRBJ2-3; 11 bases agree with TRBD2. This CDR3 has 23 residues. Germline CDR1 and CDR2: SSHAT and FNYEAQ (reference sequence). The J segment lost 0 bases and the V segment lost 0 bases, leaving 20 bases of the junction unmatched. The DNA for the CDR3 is TGTGCCAGCAGCTTAGCGACAGGAGACCCGGGACTAGCGGAATCATCTAGCACAGATACGCAGTATTTT. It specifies CASSLATGDPGLAESSSTDTQYF.

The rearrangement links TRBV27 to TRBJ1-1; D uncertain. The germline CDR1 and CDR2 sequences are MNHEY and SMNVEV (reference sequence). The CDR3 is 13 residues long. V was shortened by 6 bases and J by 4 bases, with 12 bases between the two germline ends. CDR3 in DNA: TGTGCCAGCAGCCATGTTCCGGTCACTGAAGCTTTCTTT. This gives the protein CASSHVPVTEAFF.

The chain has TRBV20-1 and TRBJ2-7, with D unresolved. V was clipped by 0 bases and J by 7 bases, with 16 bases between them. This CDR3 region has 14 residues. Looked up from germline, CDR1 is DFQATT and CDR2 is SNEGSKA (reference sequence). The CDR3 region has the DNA TGCAGTGCTAGAGATGACCAGCGCTGGGATGAGCAGTACTTC. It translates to CSARDDQRWDEQYF.

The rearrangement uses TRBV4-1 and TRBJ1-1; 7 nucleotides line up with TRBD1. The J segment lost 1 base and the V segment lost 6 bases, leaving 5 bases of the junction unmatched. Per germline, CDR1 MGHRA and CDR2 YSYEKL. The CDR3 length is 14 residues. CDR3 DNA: TGCGCCAGCAGGACGCGGACAGGGAACACTGAAGCTTTCTTT. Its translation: CASRTRTGNTEAFF.

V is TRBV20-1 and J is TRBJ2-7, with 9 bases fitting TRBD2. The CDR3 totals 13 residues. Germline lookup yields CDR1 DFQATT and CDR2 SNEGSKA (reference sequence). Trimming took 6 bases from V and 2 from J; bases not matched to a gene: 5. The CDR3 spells CSALLAGTYEQYF. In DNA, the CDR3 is TGCAGTGCGCTTCTAGCGGGAACCTACGAGCAGTACTTC.

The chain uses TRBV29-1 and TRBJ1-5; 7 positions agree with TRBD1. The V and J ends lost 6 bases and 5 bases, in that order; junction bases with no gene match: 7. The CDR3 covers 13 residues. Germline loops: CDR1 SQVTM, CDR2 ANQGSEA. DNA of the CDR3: TGCAGCGTCAGGACAGGCCGGGATCAGCCCCAGCATTTT. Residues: CSVRTGRDQPQHF.

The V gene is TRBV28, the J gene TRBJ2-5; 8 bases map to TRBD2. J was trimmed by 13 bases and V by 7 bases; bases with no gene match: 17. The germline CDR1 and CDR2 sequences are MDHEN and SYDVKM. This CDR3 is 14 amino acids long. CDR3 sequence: CASKERENPYERYF. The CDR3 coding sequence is TGTGCCAGCAAAGAGCGGGAGAATCCCTACGAGCGGTACTTC.

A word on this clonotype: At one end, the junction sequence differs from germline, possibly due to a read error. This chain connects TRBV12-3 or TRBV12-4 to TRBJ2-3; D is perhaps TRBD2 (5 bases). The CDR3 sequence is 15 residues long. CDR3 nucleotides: TGTGCCGGCAGTTATCGGGTTAGAGGGACAGATACGCAGTATTTT. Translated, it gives CAGSYRVRGTDTQYF.

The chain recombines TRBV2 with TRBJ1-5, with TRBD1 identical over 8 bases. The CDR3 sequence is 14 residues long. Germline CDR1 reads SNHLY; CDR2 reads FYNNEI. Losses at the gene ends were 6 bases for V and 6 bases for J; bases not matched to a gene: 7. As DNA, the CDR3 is TGTGCCAGCAGATTCGGGACAGGTGGTCAGCCCCAGCATTTT. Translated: CASRFGTGGQPQHF.

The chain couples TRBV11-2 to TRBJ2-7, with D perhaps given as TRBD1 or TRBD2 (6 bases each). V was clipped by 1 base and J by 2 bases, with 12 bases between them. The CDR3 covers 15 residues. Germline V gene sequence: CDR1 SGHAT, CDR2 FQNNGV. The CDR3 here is CASSLGLGGTYEQYF. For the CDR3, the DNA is TGTGCCAGCAGCTTAGGTTTAGGGGGGACCTACGAGCAGTACTTC.

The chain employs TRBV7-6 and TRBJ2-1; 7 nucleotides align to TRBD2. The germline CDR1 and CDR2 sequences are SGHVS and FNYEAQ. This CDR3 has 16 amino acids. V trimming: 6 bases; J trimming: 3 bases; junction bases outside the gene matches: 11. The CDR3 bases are TGTGCCAGCAGGGCTAAAGTGGGGGGGAGCTACAATGAGCAGTTCTTC. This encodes CASRAKVGGSYNEQFF. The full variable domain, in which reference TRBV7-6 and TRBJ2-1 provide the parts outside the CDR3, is GAGVSQSPRYKVTKRGQDVALRCDPISGHVSLYWYRQALGQGPEFLTYFNYEAQQDKSGLPNDRFSAERPEGSISTLTIQRTEQRDSAMYRCASRAKVGGSYNEQFFGPGTRLTVL.

The CDR3 DNA is TGTGCCAGCAGTCTCCTAGCGGGAGGGCTCATAACCTACGAGCAGTACTTC. Encoded protein: CASSLLAGGLITYEQYF. This rearrangement joins TRBV12-3 or TRBV12-4 to TRBJ2-7, with 12 bases aligning to TRBD2. With V trimmed by 5 bases and J by 2 bases, 10 bases remained unmatched. The CDR3 consists of 17 residues.

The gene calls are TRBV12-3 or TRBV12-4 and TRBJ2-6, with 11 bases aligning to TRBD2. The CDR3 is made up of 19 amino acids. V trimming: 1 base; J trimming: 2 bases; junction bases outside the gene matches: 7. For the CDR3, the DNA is TGTGCCAGCAGTTTAGATTCTAGCGGGAGGTCTGCTGGGGCCAACGTCCTGACTTTC. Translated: CASSLDSSGRSAGANVLTF.

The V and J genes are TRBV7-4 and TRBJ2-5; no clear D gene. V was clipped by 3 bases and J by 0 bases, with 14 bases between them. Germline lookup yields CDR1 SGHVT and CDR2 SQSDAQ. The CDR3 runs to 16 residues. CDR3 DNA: TGTGCCAGCAGCTTTACGATGAAGACGGACCAAGAGACCCAGTACTTC. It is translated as CASSFTMKTDQETQYF.

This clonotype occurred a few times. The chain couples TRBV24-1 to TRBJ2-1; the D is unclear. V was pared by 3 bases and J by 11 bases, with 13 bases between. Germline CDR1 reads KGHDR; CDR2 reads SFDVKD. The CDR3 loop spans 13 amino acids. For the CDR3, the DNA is TGTGCCACCAGTGATCCTGTTCTATCTAAGCAGTTCTTC. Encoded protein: CATSDPVLSKQFF.

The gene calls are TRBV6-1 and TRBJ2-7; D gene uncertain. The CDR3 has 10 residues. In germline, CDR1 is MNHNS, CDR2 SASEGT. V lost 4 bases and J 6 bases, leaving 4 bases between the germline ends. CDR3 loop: CASSVLEQYF. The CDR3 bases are TGTGCCAGCAGTGTCCTCGAGCAGTACTTC.

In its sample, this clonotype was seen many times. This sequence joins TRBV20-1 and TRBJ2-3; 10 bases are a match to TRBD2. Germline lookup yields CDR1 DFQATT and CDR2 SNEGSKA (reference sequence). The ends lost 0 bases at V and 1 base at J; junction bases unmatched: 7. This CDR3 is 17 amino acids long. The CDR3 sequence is CSARDRGGTSGTDTQYF. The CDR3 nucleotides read TGCAGTGCTAGAGACCGAGGGGGGACTAGCGGCACAGATACGCAGTATTTT.

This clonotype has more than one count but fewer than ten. In nucleotides, the CDR3 is TGTGCCAGCTCACCTGGGGGCGCGCAGTTCTTC. Protein product: CASSPGGAQFF. This chain joins TRBV18 and TRBJ2-1, with D perhaps TRBD1 (6 bases). Per germline, CDR1 KGHSH and CDR2 LQKENI. With 3 bases removed from V and 12 bases from J, the gap between germline ends came to 9 bases. This CDR3 region has 11 residues.

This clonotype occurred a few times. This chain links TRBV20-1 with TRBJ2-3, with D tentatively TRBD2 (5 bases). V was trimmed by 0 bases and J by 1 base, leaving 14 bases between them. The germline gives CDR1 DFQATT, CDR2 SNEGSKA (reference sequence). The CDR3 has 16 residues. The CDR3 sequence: CSARDRRAARTDTQYF. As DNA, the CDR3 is TGCAGTGCTAGAGATAGGCGGGCAGCCCGCACAGATACGCAGTATTTT.

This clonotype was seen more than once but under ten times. DNA of the CDR3: TGTGCCACCAGGGGGACAGGCACAGATACGCAGTATTTT. Its translation: CATRGTGTDTQYF. V gene TRBV24-1 combines with J gene TRBJ2-3; 7 bases map to TRBD1. The junction had 1 base not matched to a gene; V was cut back by 7 bases and J by 1 base. The CDR3 contains 13 residues. Germline V gives CDR1 KGHDR, CDR2 SFDVKD.